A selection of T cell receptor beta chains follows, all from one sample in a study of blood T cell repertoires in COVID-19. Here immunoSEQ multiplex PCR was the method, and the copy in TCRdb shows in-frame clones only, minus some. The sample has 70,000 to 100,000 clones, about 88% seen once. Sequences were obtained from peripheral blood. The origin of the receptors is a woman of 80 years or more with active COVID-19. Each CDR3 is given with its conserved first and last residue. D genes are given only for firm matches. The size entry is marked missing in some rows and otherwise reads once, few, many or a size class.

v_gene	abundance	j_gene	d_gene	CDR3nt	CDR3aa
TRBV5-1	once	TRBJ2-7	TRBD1	TGCGCCAGCAGCCCAAATTCAGGGCAGGGGGCTAGGGAGCAGTACTTC	CASSPNSGQGAREQYF
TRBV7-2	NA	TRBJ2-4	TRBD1	TGTGCCAGCAGCTTAATTCAGGGGGCACAGTACTTC	CASSLIQGAQYF
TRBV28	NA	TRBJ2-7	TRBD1	TGTGCCACCATGGACAGGAACCTCTACGAGCAGTACTTC	CATMDRNLYEQYF
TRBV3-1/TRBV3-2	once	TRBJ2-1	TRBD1	TGTGCCAGCAGCCATCTCAAGGGGGCGCGGATCTTC	CASSHLKGARIF
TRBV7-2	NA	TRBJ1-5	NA	TGTGCCAGCAGCTTGCGGGGGCAACACAATCAGCCCCAGCATTTT	CASSLRGQHNQPQHF
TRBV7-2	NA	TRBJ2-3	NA	TGTGCCAGCAGCTTAATCTATAGTACAGATACGCAGTATTTT	CASSLIYSTDTQYF
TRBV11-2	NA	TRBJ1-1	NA	TGTGCCAGCAGCCGCGGGGGGGTCCAGAACACTGAAGCTTTCTTT	CASSRGGVQNTEAFF
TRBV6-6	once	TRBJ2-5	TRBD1	TGTGCCAGCAGTGCCCTTTCGGGACAGGGTGTGGAGACCCAGTACTTC	CASSALSGQGVETQYF
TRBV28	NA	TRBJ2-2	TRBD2	TGTGCCAGCGGACACTTAGCGGGAGGTCGGACCGGGGAGCTGTTTTTT	CASGHLAGGRTGELFF
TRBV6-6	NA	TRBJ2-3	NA	TGTGCCAGCAGTCCTACAGGGTCTAGCACAGATACGCAGTATTTT	CASSPTGSSTDTQYF
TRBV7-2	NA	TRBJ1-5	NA	TGTGCCAGCAGCTTATTCATCCGCGGTTCCAATCAGCCCCAGCATTTT	CASSLFIRGSNQPQHF
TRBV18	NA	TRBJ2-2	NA	TGTGCCAGCTCACGAAACGGAGGGACGAACACCGGGGAGCTGTTTTTT	CASSRNGGTNTGELFF
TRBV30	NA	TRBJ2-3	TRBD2	TGTGCCTGGAGTGCTCTAGCGGGAGGGCACCCAGATACGCAGTATTTT	CAWSALAGGHPDTQYF